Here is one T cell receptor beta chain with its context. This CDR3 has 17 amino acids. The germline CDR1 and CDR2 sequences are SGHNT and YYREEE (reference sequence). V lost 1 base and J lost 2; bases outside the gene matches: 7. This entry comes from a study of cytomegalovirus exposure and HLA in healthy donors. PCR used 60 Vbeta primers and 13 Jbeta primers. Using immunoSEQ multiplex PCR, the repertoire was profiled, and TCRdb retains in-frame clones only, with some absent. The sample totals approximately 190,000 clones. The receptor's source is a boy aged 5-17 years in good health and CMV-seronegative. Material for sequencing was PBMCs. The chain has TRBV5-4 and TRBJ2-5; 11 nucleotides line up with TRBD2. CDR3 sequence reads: CASSLLAGGRGQETQYF. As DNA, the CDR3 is TGTGCCAGCAGCTTGCTAGCGGGGGGCCGGGGGCAAGAGACCCAGTACTTC.